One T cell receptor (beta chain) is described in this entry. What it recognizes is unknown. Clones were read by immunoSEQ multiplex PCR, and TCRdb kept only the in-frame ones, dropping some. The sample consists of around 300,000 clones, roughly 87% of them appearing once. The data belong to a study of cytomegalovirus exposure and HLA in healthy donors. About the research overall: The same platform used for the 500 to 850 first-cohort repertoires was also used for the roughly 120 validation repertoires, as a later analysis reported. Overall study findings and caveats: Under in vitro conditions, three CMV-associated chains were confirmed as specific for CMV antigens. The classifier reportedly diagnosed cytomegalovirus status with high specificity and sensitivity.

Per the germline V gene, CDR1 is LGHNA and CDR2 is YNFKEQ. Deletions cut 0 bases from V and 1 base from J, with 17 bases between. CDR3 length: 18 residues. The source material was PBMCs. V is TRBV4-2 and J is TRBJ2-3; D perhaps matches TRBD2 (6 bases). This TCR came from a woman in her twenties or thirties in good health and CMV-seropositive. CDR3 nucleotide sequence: TGTGCCAGCAGCCAAGATCATCTTGCGGGGATTGGCACAGATACGCAGTATTTT. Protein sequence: CASSQDHLAGIGTDTQYF.